This T cell receptor beta chain stems from a study of sequential checkpoint blockade in melanoma. Overall study: Patients were randomized 1:1 to nivolumab-then-ipilimumab or ipilimumab-then-nivolumab first-line. After both sequences, patients received maintenance nivolumab.

V trimming: 2 bases; J trimming: 1 base; junction bases outside the gene matches: 6. The V gene's germline CDR1 is SEHNR and CDR2 FQNEAQ (reference sequence). The CDR3 length is 16 residues. Treatment denoted: randomized to nivolumab then ipilimumab (arm A) or the reverse (arm B). Sorted cells were live CD3+CD8+, lacking CD19 and CD56, from PBMCs. The method was immunoSEQ multiplex PCR; TCRdb's version includes in-frame clones alone and lacks a portion of them. The table lists 15,000 to 20,000 clones, around 69% of them singletons. The sequence came from a human donor with melanoma. Sequencing used CD8+ T cells sorted from blood (inferred from file names), obtained from a patient given nivolumab and ipilimumab in sequence. The V and J genes are TRBV7-9 and TRBJ1-2, with 8 bases aligning to TRBD1. CDR3 protein: CASSLSGQGVNYGYTF. The CDR3 DNA reads as TGTGCCAGCAGCTTATCAGGACAGGGAGTTAACTATGGCTACACCTTC.